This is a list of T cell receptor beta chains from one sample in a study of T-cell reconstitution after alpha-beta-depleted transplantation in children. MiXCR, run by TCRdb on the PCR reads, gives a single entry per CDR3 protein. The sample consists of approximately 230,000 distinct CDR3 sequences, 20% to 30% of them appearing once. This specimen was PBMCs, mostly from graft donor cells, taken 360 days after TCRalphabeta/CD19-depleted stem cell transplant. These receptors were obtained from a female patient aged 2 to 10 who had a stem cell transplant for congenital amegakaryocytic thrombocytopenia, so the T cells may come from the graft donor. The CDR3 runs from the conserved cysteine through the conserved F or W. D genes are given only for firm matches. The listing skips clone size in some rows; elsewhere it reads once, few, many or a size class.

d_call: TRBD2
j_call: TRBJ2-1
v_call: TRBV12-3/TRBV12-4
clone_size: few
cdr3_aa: CASRLSGRQWEQFF
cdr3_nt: TGTGCCAGCAGGCTTAGCGGGAGGCAATGGGAGCAGTTCTTC

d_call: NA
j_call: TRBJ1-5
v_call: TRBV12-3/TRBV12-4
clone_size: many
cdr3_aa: CATAGPGQPQHF
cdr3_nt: TGTGCCACCGCCGGTCCCGGTCAGCCCCAGCATTTT

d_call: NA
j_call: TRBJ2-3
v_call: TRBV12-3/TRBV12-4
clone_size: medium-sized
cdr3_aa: CASSLSAGSDTQYF
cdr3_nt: TGTGCCAGCAGTTTATCTGCGGGTTCAGATACGCAGTATTTT

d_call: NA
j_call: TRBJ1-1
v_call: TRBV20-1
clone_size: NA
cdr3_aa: CSAKKGGLNTEAFF
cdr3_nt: TGCAGTGCTAAAAAAGGGGGGCTGAACACTGAAGCTTTCTTT

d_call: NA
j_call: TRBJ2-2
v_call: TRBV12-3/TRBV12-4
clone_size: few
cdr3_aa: CASSSVPGSTGELFF
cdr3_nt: TGTGCCAGCAGCTCCGTCCCAGGGAGTACCGGGGAGCTGTTTTTT

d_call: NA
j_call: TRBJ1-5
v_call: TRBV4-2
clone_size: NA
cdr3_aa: CASCQGLGSSQPQHF
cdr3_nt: TGTGCCAGCTGCCAAGGTCTCGGGTCTAGTCAGCCCCAGCATTTT

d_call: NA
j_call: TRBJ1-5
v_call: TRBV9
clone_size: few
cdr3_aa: CASSVGPRLEGAQHF
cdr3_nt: TGTGCCAGCAGCGTAGGCCCCCGGTTGGAGGGGGCCCAGCATTTT

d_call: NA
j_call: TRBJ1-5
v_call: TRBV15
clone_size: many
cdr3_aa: CATSRVNSNQPQHF
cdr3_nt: TGTGCCACCAGCAGAGTGAATAGCAATCAGCCCCAGCATTTT

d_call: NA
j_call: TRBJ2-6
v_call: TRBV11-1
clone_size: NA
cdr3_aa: CASSPRIGSRKHSGANVLTF
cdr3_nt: TGTGCCAGCAGCCCCCGAATCGGGTCGAGAAAACACTCTGGGGCCAACGTCCTGACTTTC

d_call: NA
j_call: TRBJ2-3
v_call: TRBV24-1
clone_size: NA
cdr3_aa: CATSDEGRTDTQYF
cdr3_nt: TGTGCCACCAGTGATGAAGGACGCACAGATACGCAGTATTTT

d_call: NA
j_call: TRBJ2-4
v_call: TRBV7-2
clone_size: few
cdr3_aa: CASSFDGTKNIQYF
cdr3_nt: TGTGCCAGCAGTTTCGACGGGACCAAAAACATTCAGTACTTC

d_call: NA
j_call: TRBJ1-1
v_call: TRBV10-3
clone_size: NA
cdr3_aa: CAISESFGTPEAFF
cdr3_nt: TGTGCCATCAGTGAGTCGTTTGGGACCCCTGAAGCTTTCTTT

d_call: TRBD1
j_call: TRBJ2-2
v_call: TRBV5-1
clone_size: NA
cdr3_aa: CASSLVQGGANTGELFF
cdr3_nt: TGCGCCAGCAGCTTGGTACAAGGGGGCGCGAACACCGGGGAGCTGTTTTTT

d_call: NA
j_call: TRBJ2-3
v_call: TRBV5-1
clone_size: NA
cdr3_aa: CASSLGQRFTDTQYF
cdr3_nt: TGCGCCAGCAGCTTGGGACAGCGATTCACAGATACGCAGTATTTT

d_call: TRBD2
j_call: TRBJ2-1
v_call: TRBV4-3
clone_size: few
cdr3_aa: CASSQPLAGETNEQFF
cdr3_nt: TGCGCCAGCAGCCAACCCCTAGCGGGAGAGACCAATGAGCAGTTCTTC

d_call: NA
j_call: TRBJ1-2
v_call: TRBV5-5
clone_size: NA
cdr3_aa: CASSLWTDYGYTF
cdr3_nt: TGTGCCAGCAGCCTCTGGACAGACTATGGCTACACCTTC

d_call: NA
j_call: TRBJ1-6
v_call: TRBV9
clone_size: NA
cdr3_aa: CASSATDGRVPYNSPLHF
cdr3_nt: TGTGCCAGCAGCGCCACGGACGGCCGGGTCCCCTATAATTCACCCCTCCACTTT